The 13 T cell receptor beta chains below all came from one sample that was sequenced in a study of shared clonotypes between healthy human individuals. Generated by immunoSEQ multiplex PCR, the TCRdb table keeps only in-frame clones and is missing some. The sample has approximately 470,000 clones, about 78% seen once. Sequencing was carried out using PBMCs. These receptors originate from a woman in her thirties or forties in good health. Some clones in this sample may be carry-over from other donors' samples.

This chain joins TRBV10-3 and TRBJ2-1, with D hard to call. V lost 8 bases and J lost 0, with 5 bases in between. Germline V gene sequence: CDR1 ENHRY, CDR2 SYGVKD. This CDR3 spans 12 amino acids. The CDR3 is CAILSSYNEQFF. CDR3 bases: TGTGCCATCCTCTCCTCCTACAATGAGCAGTTCTTC.

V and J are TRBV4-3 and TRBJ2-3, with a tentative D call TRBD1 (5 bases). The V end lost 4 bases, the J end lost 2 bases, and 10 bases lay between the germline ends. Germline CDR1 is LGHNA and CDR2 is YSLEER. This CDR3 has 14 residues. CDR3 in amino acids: CASSPRVYTDTQYF. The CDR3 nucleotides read TGCGCCAGCAGCCCCAGGGTTTACACAGATACGCAGTATTTT.

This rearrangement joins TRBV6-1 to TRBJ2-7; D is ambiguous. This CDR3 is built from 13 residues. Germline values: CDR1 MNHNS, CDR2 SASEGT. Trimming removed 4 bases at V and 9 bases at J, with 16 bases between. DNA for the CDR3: TGTGCCAGCAGTGGGGTGAACCTCTACTGGCAGTACTTC. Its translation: CASSGVNLYWQYF.

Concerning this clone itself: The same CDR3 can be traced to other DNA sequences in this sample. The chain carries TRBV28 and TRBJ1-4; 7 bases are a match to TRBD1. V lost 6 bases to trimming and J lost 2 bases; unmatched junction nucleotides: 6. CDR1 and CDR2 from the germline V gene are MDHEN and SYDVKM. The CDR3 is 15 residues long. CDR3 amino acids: CASSLTGATNEKLFF. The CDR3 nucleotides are TGTGCCAGCAGCCTTACAGGGGCCACTAATGAAAAACTGTTTTTT.

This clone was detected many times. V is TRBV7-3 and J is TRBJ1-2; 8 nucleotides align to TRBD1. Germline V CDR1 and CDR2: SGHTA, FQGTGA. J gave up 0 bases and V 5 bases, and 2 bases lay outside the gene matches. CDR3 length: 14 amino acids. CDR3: CASSMGQANYGYTF. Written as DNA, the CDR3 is TGTGCCAGCAGCATGGGACAGGCTAACTATGGCTACACCTTC.

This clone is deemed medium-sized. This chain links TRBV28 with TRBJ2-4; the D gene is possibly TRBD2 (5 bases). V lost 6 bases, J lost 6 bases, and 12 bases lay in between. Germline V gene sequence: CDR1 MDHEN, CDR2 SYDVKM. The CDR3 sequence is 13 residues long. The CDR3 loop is CASRLGILNIQYF. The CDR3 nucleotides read TGTGCCAGCAGACTAGGGATCCTAAACATTCAGTACTTC.

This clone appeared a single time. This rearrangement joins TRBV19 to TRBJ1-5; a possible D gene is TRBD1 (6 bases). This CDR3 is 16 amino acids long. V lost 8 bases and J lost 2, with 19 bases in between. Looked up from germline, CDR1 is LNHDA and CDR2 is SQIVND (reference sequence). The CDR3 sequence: CASSGHTQKGNQPQHF. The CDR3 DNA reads TGTGCCAGTTCGGGACACACCCAGAAGGGCAATCAGCCCCAGCATTTT.

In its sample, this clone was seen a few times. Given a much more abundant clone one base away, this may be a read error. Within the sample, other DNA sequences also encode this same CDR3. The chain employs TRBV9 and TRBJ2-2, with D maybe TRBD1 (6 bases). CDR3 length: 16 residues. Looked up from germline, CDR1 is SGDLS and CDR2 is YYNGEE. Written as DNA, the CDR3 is TGTGCCAGCAGCCTAGGGCCAGGGGCGGAGACCGGGGAGCTGTTTTTC. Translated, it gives CASSLGPGAETGELFF. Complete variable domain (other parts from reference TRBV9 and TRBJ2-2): DSGVTQTPKHLITATGQRVTLRCSPRSGDLSVYWYQQSLDQGLQFLIQYYNGEERAKGNILERFSAQQFPDLHSELNLSSLELGDSALYFCASSLGPGAETGELFFGEGSRLTVL.

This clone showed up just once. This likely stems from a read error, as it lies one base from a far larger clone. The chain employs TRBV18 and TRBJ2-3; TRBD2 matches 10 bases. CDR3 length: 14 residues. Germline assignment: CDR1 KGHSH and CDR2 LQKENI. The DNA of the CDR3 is TGTGTCAGCTCACCGGGACTAGCGTCAGATACGCAGTATTTT. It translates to CVSSPGLASDTQYF.

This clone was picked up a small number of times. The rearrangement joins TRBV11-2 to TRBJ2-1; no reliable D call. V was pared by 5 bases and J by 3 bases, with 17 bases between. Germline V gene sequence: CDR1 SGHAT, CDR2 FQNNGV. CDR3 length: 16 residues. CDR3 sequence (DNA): TGTGCCAGCAGCCATCCGGTGGGATGGGTCTACAATGAGCAGTTCTTC. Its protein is CASSHPVGWVYNEQFF.

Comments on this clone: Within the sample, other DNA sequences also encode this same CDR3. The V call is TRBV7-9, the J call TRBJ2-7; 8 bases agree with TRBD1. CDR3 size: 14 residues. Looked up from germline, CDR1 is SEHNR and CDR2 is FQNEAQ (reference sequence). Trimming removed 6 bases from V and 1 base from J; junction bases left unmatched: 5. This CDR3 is CASSRRTGSYEQYF. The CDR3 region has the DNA TGTGCCAGCAGTCGAAGGACAGGGTCCTACGAGCAGTACTTC.

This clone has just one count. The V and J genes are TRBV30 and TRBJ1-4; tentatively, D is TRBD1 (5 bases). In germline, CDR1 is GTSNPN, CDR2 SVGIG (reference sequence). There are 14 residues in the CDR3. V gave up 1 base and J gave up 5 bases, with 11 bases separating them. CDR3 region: CAWSAGRKNEKLFF. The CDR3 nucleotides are TGTGCCTGGAGTGCGGGACGAAAAAATGAAAAACTGTTTTTT.

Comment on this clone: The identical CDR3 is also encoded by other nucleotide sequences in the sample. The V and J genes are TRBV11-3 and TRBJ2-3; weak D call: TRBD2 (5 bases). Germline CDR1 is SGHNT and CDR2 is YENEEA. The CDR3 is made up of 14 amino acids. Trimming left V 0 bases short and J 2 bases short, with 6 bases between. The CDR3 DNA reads TGTGCCAGCAGCTTAGACGGGAACACAGATACGCAGTATTTT. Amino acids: CASSLDGNTDTQYF. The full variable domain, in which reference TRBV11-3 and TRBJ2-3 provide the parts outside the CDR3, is EAGVVQSPRYKIIEKKQPVAFWCNPISGHNTLYWYLQNLGQGPELLIRYENEEAVDDSQLPKDRFSAERLKGVDSTLKIQPAELGDSAVYLCASSLDGNTDTQYFGPGTRLTVL.